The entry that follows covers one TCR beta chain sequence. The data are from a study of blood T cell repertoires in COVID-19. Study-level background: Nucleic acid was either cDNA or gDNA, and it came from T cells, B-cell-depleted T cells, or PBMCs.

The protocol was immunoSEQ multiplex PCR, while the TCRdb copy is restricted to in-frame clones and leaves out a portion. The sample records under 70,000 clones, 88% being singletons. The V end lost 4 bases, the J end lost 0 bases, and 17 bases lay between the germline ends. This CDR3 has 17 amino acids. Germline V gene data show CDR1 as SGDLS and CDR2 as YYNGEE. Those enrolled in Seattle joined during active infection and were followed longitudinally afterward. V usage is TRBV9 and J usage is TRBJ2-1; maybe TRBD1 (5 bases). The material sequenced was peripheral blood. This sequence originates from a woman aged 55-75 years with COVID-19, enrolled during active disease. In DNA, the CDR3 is TGTGCCAGCAGCTCACCCTCCTACGACAGCTCCTACAATGAGCAGTTCTTC. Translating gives CASSSPSYDSSYNEQFF.